This T cell receptor beta chain was found in a study of OX40 agonist ivuxolimab in advanced cancers. Study-level background: Among those enrolled, mean age was 60 years (range about 23 to 79) and approximately 83% were male.

Study conclusions and caveats: At 0.1 to 3.0 mg/kg, clonal expansion of CD4+ and CD8+ blood T cells had occurred by week 6.

Germline V gene lookup returns CDR1 SGHDT and CDR2 YYEEEE. The V end lost 0 bases, the J end lost 6 bases, and 9 bases lay between the germline ends. The CDR3 length is 13 residues. The table came from immunoSEQ multiplex PCR; TCRdb's copy has only in-frame clones and leaves some out. The sample holds approximately 68,000 clones, 85% to 95% seen once. The sample holds one count of this clone. Its antigen remains unidentified. The clonotype was recovered from an adult with an advanced solid tumor such as melanoma, head and neck, liver or kidney cancer. The chain uses TRBV5-6 and TRBJ1-2; D unclear. Specimen: CD4+ or CD8+ T cells sorted from blood, collected in a trial of the OX40 agonist ivuxolimab. The CDR3 DNA follows: TGTGCCAGCAGCTTGGGGGCCTTAGATGGCTACACCTTC. As protein: CASSLGALDGYTF.